This T cell receptor beta chain is drawn from a study of OX40 agonist ivuxolimab in advanced cancers. Turning to the study itself: Earlier treatment with anti-PD-1, anti-PD-L1 or anti-CTLA-4 was permitted, and 30% to 40% had received some.

In germline, CDR1 is SGHRS, CDR2 YFSETQ. Deletions cut 0 bases from V and 7 bases from J, with 19 bases between. CDR3 length: 17 residues. TCRdb keeps only in-frame clones here, not all; method: immunoSEQ multiplex PCR. The sample has some 74,000 clones, 65% to 90% seen once. Sample: CD4+ or CD8+ T cells sorted from blood, taken in a trial of the OX40 agonist ivuxolimab. The receptor comes from an adult with an advanced solid tumor such as melanoma, head and neck, liver or kidney cancer. The rearrangement links TRBV5-1 to TRBJ2-2; D not resolved. CDR3 loop: CASSLATGPRMGGELFF. The CDR3, as DNA: TGCGCCAGCAGCTTGGCGACTGGACCTCGGATGGGCGGGGAGCTGTTTTTT. Using reference TRBV5-1 and TRBJ2-2 for the parts outside the CDR3, the full variable domain is KAGVTQTPRYLIKTRGQQVTLSCSPISGHRSVSWYQQTPGQGLQFLFEYFSETQRNKGNFPGRFSGRQFSNSRSEMNVSTLELGDSALYLCASSLATGPRMGGELFFGEGSRLTVL.